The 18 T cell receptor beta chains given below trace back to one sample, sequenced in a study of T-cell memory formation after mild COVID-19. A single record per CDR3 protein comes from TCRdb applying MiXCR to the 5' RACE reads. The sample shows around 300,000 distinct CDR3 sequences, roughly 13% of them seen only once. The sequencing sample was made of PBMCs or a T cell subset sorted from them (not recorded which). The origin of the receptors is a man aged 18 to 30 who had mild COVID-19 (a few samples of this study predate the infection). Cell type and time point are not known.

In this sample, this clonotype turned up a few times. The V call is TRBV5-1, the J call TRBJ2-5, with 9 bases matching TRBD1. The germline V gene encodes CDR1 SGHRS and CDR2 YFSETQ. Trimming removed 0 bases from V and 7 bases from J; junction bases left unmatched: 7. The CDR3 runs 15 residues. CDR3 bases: TGCGCCAGCAGCTTGGCACAGGGGGCAGGTGGGACCCAGTACTTC. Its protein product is CASSLAQGAGGTQYF.

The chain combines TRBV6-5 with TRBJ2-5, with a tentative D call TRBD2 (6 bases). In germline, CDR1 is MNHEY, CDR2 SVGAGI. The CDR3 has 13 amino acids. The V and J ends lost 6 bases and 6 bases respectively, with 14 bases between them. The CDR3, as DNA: TGTGCCAGCAGCTCCACTAGCCTGAAGACCCAGTACTTC. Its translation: CASSSTSLKTQYF.

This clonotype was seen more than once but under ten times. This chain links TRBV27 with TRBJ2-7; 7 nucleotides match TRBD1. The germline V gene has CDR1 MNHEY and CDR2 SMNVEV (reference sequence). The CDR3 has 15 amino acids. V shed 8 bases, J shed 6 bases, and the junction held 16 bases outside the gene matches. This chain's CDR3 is CASRAGAGGSGEQYV. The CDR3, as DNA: TGTGCCAGCCGCGCTGGGGCAGGGGGATCGGGCGAGCAGTACGTC.

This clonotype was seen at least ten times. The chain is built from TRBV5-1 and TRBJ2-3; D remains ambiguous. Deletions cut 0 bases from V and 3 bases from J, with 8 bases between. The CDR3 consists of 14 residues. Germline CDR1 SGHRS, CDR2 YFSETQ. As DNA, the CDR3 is TGCGCCAGCAGCTTGGAGGGATTAACAGATACGCAGTATTTT. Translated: CASSLEGLTDTQYF.

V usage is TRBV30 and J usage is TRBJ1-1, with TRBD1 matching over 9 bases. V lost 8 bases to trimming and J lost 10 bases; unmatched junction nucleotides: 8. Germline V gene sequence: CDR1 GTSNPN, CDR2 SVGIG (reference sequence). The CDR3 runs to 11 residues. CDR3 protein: CASYRGRGAFF. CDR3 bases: TGTGCCAGCTACAGGGGGCGCGGAGCTTTCTTT.

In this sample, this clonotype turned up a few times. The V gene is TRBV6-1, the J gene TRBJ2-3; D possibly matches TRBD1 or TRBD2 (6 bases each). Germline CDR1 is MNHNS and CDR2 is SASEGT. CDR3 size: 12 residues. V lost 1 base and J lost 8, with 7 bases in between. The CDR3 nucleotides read TGTGCCAGCAGTGAAGGGGGGGCTACGCAGTATTTT. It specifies CASSEGGATQYF.

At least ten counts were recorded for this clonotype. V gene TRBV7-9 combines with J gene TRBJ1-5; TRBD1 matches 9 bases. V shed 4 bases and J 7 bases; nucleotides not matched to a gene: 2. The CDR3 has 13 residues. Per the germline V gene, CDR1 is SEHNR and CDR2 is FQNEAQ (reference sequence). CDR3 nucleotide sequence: TGTGCCAGCAGCTCGGACAGGGGCCAGCCCCAGCATTTT. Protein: CASSSDRGQPQHF.

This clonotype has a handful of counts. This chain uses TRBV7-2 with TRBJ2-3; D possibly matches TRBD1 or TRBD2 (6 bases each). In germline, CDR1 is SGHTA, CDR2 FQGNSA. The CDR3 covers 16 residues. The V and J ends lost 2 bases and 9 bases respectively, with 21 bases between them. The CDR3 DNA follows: TGTGCCAGCAGCTTAAATGGGGGGCCCACTTATTACACGCAGTATTTT. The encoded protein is CASSLNGGPTYYTQYF.

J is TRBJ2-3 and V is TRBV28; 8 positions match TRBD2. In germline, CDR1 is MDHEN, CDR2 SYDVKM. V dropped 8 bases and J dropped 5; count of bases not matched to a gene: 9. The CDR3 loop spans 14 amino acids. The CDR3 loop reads CASDPGGQEDTQYF. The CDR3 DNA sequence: TGTGCCAGCGACCCGGGGGGGCAGGAAGATACGCAGTATTTT. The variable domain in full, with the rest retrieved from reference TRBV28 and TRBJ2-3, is DVKVTQSSRYLVKRTGEKVFLECVQDMDHENMFWYRQDPGLGLRLIYFSYDVKMKEKGDIPEGYSVSREKKERFSLILESASTNQTSMYLCASDPGGQEDTQYFGPGTRLTVL.

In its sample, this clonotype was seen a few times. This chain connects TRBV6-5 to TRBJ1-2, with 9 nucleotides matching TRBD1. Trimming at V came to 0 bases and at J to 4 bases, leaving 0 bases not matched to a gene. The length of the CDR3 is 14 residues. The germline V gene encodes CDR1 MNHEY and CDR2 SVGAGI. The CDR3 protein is CASSYSTGGYGYTF. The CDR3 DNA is TGTGCCAGCAGTTACTCGACAGGGGGCTATGGCTACACCTTC.

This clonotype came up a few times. The CDR3 spells CASRPGSAASTGELFF. The CDR3 bases are TGTGCCAGCAGACCCGGCTCCGCTGCGAGCACCGGGGAGCTGTTTTTT. This rearrangement joins TRBV7-9 to TRBJ2-2; D gene ambiguous. CDR1 and CDR2 (germline): SEHNR, FQNEAQ (reference sequence). Trimming removed 6 bases from V and 4 bases from J, with 18 bases in between. This CDR3 is 16 amino acids long. Drawing the rest from reference TRBV7-9 and TRBJ2-2, the complete variable domain is DTGVSQNPRHKITKRGQNVTFRCDPISEHNRLYWYRQTLGQGPEFLTYFQNEAQLEKSRLLSDRFSAERPKGSFSTLEIQRTEQGDSAMYLCASRPGSAASTGELFFGEGSRLTVL.

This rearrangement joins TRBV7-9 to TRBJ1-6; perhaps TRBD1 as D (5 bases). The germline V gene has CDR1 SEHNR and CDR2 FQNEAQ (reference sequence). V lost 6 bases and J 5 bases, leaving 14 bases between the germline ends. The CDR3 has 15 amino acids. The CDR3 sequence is CASSSPTAHNSPLHF. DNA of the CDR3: TGTGCCAGCAGTTCCCCGACAGCTCATAATTCACCCCTCCACTTT. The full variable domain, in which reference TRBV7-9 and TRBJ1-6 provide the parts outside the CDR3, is DTGVSQNPRHKITKRGQNVTFRCDPISEHNRLYWYRQTLGQGPEFLTYFQNEAQLEKSRLLSDRFSAERPKGSFSTLEIQRTEQGDSAMYLCASSSPTAHNSPLHFGNGTRLTVT.

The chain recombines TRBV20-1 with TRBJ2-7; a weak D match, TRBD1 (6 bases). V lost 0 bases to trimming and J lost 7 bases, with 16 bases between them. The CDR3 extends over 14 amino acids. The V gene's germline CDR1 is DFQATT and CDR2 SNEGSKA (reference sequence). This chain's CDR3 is CSARDSDRQVEQYF. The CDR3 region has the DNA TGCAGTGCTAGAGATTCGGACAGACAGGTTGAGCAGTACTTC.

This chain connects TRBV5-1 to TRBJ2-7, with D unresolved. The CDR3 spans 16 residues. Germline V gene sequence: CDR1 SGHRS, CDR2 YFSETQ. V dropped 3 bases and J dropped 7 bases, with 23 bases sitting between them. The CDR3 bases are TGCGCCAGCAGCTCCTCCCCGGACCAGGCCTCTGGGGAGCAGTACTTC. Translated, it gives CASSSSPDQASGEQYF.

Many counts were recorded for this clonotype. The CDR3 sequence is CASSPRLAGGNEQFF. CDR3 DNA: TGTGCCAGCAGCCCTCGACTAGCGGGGGGCAATGAGCAGTTCTTC. The J gene is TRBJ2-1, the V gene TRBV11-2, with 13 nucleotides matching TRBD2. This CDR3 contains 15 residues. The ends lost 5 bases at V and 6 bases at J; junction bases unmatched: 4. In germline, CDR1 is SGHAT, CDR2 FQNNGV.

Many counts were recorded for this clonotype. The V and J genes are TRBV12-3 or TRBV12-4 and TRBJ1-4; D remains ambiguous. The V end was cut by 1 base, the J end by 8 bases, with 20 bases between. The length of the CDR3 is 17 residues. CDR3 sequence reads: CASSLDLQAGPSEKLFF. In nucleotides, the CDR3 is TGTGCCAGCAGTTTAGACTTACAAGCGGGCCCGTCCGAAAAACTGTTTTTT.

The CDR3 DNA sequence: TGTGCCAGCAGCTTAACGGGGGCTTCACCCCTCCACTTT. It is translated as CASSLTGASPLHF. The chain couples TRBV7-9 to TRBJ1-6; TRBD1 is a possible D gene (6 bases). CDR1 and CDR2 (germline): SEHNR, FQNEAQ (reference sequence). The CDR3 contains 13 residues. V lost 2 bases and J lost 9, with 8 bases in between. Full variable domain (remainder filled in from reference TRBV7-9 and TRBJ1-6): DTGVSQNPRHKITKRGQNVTFRCDPISEHNRLYWYRQTLGQGPEFLTYFQNEAQLEKSRLLSDRFSAERPKGSFSTLEIQRTEQGDSAMYLCASSLTGASPLHFGNGTRLTVT.

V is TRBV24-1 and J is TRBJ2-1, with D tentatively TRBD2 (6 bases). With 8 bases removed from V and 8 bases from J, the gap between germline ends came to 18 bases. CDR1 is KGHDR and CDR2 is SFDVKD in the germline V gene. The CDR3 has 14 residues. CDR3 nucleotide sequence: TGTGCCACCATGAACCTACGGGGGTCGGATGAGCAGTTCTTC. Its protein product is CATMNLRGSDEQFF.